A selection of T cell receptor beta chains follows, all from one sample in a study of T-cell reconstitution after alpha-beta-depleted transplantation in children. TCRdb passed the PCR reads through MiXCR, listing each CDR3 protein once. The profile shows about 600,000 distinct CDR3 sequences, about an eighth of them singletons. The material sequenced was PBMCs, mostly from graft donor cells, taken 360 days after TCRalphabeta/CD19-depleted stem cell transplant. These receptors were taken from a male patient under 18 who had a stem cell transplant for acute myeloid leukemia, so the T cells may come from the graft donor. CDR3s include the opening cysteine and the closing phenylalanine or tryptophan. Each record gives: D gene, V gene, clone size, J gene, CDR3 length, CDR3 protein, CDR3 DNA. D genes are given only for firm matches. For some rows the clone size is stated as once, few or many, or as a class when expanded; others skip it.

.	TRBV7-6	.	TRBJ2-7	12	CASSSRQDEQYF	TGTGCCAGCAGCTCTCGTCAGGACGAGCAGTACTTC
TRBD1	TRBV24-1	.	TRBJ2-5	15	CATSDLGTGRETQYF	TGTGCCACCAGTGATTTGGGGACAGGGCGTGAGACCCAGTACTTC
TRBD1	TRBV5-1	many	TRBJ2-5	15	CASSSIGTGVETQYF	TGCGCCAGCAGCTCGATCGGGACAGGGGTAGAGACCCAGTACTTC
.	TRBV7-2	.	TRBJ2-3	16	CASSIRGSGLQYTQYF	TGTGCCAGCAGCATCCGAGGCTCTGGGCTGCAGTATACGCAGTATTTT
.	TRBV5-1	once	TRBJ2-7	15	CASSLAAGTDYEQYF	TGCGCCAGCAGCTTGGCGGCAGGTACTGACTACGAGCAGTACTTC
.	TRBV27	many	TRBJ2-5	13	CASSSWGQETQYF	TGTGCCAGCAGTTCCTGGGGGCAAGAGACCCAGTACTTC
TRBD1	TRBV6-5	.	TRBJ1-4	17	CASSYWPGQVLSGKLFF	TGTGCCAGCAGTTACTGGCCGGGACAGGTTTTATCTGGAAAACTGTTTTTT
.	TRBV28	many	TRBJ1-5	17	CAPLGKGAQGSNQPQHF	TGTGCCCCCTTAGGCAAGGGAGCGCAGGGGAGCAATCAGCCCCAGCATTTT
.	TRBV5-1	.	TRBJ2-7	15	CASSPRPETSYEQYF	TGCGCCAGCAGCCCCCGTCCCGAGACATCCTACGAGCAGTACTTC
TRBD2	TRBV7-3	.	TRBJ2-7	13	CASSLTRLAEQYF	TGTGCCAGCAGCTTAACTCGACTAGCGGAGCAGTACTTC
TRBD1	TRBV20-1	many	TRBJ2-7	15	CSARDRVHTAYEQYF	TGCAGTGCCCGGGACAGGGTTCATACCGCCTACGAGCAGTACTTC
.	TRBV4-2	.	TRBJ2-7	14	CASSQDAGSYEQYF	TGTGCCAGCAGCCAAGATGCAGGATCCTACGAGCAGTACTTC
.	TRBV29-1	.	TRBJ2-7	14	CSVGLGVLSYEQYF	TGCAGCGTTGGATTGGGGGTCCTATCCTACGAGCAGTACTTC
TRBD2	TRBV27	many	TRBJ2-3	16	CASSLGLPGDTDTQYF	TGTGCCAGCAGTTTGGGACTACCGGGAGATACAGATACGCAGTATTTT
.	TRBV29-1	.	TRBJ1-2	15	CSVEKRVGPDYGYTF	TGCAGCGTTGAGAAAAGGGTGGGGCCAGATTATGGCTACACCTTC
.	TRBV6-2/TRBV6-3	few	TRBJ2-7	16	CASSYGAGVPSYEQYF	TGTGCCAGCAGTTACGGGGCAGGGGTCCCCTCCTACGAGCAGTACTTC
.	TRBV20-1	once	TRBJ2-1	14	CSVKNASSYNEQFF	TGCAGTGTAAAAAACGCCAGCTCCTACAATGAGCAGTTCTTC
TRBD1	TRBV29-1	many	TRBJ2-7	11	CSIQGADEQYF	TGCAGCATCCAGGGGGCGGACGAGCAGTACTTC
.	TRBV19	few	TRBJ1-1	14	CASSIRGPLREAFF	TGTGCCAGTAGTATACGGGGGCCGCTACGTGAAGCTTTCTTT
TRBD1	TRBV6-5	many	TRBJ2-7	16	CASSYYGTGVSYEQYF	TGTGCCAGCAGTTACTATGGGACAGGAGTCTCCTACGAGCAGTACTTC
.	TRBV7-9	once	TRBJ2-1	15	CASSPVYPHYNEQFF	TGTGCCAGCAGCCCCGTGTACCCACACTACAATGAGCAGTTCTTC
.	TRBV7-3	few	TRBJ1-1	14	CASSLTGLGTEAFF	TGTGCCAGCAGCTTAACAGGGCTAGGGACTGAAGCTTTCTTT
.	TRBV6-2/TRBV6-3	few	TRBJ2-1	13	CASAPVPRNEQFF	TGTGCCAGCGCACCGGTTCCAAGGAATGAGCAGTTCTTC
.	TRBV2	few	TRBJ2-1	14	CASPMGGPSYEQFF	TGTGCCAGTCCAATGGGAGGTCCCTCGTATGAGCAGTTCTTC
.	TRBV20-1	many	TRBJ2-7	11	CSAGDYYEQYF	TGCAGTGCTGGAGACTACTACGAGCAGTACTTC
.	TRBV3-1	few	TRBJ2-5	14	CASSQLRRQETQYF	TGTGCCAGCAGCCAGTTGAGAAGGCAAGAGACCCAGTACTTC
TRBD2	TRBV12-3/TRBV12-4	few	TRBJ2-5	15	CASSTPTSGRETQYF	TGTGCCAGCAGCACCCCGACTAGCGGGAGGGAGACCCAGTACTTC
TRBD1	TRBV15	.	TRBJ2-7	17	CATSSNGGQGTLYEQYF	TGTGCCACCAGCAGTAACGGAGGACAGGGGACCCTTTACGAGCAGTACTTC
TRBD1	TRBV19	.	TRBJ2-1	14	CASRLRTGRNEQFF	TGTGCCAGTAGACTTCGGACAGGGAGGAATGAGCAGTTCTTC
TRBD2	TRBV7-3	.	TRBJ2-2	17	CASSFSGRASPAGELFF	TGTGCCAGCAGCTTTAGCGGGAGGGCCTCCCCTGCCGGGGAGCTGTTTTTT
TRBD1	TRBV5-1	.	TRBJ2-3	16	CASSTGDRMVTDTQYF	TGCGCCAGCAGCACTGGGGACAGGATGGTTACTGATACGCAGTATTTT
.	TRBV7-2	.	TRBJ1-2	12	CASSETVYGYTF	TGTGCCAGCAGCGAGACAGTGTATGGCTACACCTTC
TRBD2	TRBV11-1	few	TRBJ2-7	15	CASTGTSGNPYEQYF	TGTGCCAGCACCGGGACTAGCGGGAACCCCTACGAGCAGTACTTC
.	TRBV25-1	.	TRBJ2-5	14	CASSESGWQETQYF	TGTGCCAGCAGTGAATCCGGCTGGCAAGAGACCCAGTACTTC
TRBD2	TRBV28	once	TRBJ2-7	19	CASSLVAGGGLAAMYEQYF	TGTGCCAGCAGTTTAGTAGCGGGGGGGGGACTAGCGGCCATGTACGAGCAGTACTTC
TRBD2	TRBV27	many	TRBJ2-7	22	CASSLRGHRLAGDDGWVYEQYF	TGTGCCAGCAGTTTACGAGGGCACAGACTAGCGGGAGATGATGGTTGGGTCTACGAGCAGTACTTC
TRBD1	TRBV5-1	many	TRBJ1-1	14	CASSRRGANTEAFF	TGCGCCAGCAGCCGCAGGGGGGCTAACACTGAAGCTTTCTTT